Listed below are T cell receptor beta chains from one sample, sequenced in a study of technical replicates of blood from a few donors. This table comes from immunoSEQ multiplex PCR, and its TCRdb copy is limited to in-frame clones, with some not included. The sample records tens of thousands of clones, 85% to 95% being singletons. The sample taken for sequencing was T cells isolated from PBMCs. All receptors derive from a human donor in good health. The CDR3 runs from the conserved cysteine through the conserved F or W.

length: 14; V: TRBV9; CDR3: CASSVAPAKNIQYF
length: 14; V: TRBV6-6; CDR3: CASSPGPARLQAFF
length: 13; V: TRBV7-3; CDR3: CASSFGGFDTQYF
length: 15; V: TRBV19; CDR3: CASTPNGQPNTEAFF
length: 14; V: TRBV7-9; CDR3: CASSFYRGNEKLFF
length: 16; V: TRBV10-3; CDR3: CAISEVGGAHNQPQHF
length: 13; V: TRBV27; CDR3: CASSLNRNTEAFF
length: 13; V: TRBV6-5; CDR3: CASSYGSMSEQYF
length: 14; V: TRBV28; CDR3: CASNRQVFGNTIYF
length: 16; V: TRBV7-9; CDR3: CASSTATGPTNEKLFF
length: 16; V: TRBV27; CDR3: CASSPIPRDRAETQYF
length: 12; V: TRBV5-1; CDR3: CASSLAGSEQYF
length: 13; V: TRBV6-5; CDR3: CASGDIFFYEAFF
length: 11; V: TRBV6-5; CDR3: CARNHGTEAFF
length: 14; V: TRBV11-3; CDR3: CASSKDRGIGTQYF
length: 17; V: TRBV19; CDR3: CASSIVNRESYSGELFF
length: 15; V: TRBV6-5; CDR3: CASSYSYSAGNEQFF
length: 17; V: TRBV5-1; CDR3: CASSPRDRGLDDYGYTF
length: 20; V: TRBV18; CDR3: CASSPGPGTSGPQPYNEQFF
length: 16; V: TRBV5-1; CDR3: CASSLLAVQEGGELFF
length: 14; V: TRBV6-5; CDR3: CASRYLPSTDTQYF
length: 13; V: TRBV5-1; CDR3: CASSFTESDEQFF
length: 15; V: TRBV30; CDR3: CAWSDPSGSWNEQFF
length: 15; V: TRBV27; CDR3: CASSFLGAGNYGYTF
length: 16; V: TRBV5-6; CDR3: CASSSYKQGRGTEAFF
length: 12; V: TRBV29-1; CDR3: CSVDGAKNIQYF
length: 13; V: TRBV30; CDR3: CASMGQGTTEAFF
length: 12; V: TRBV28; CDR3: CASSFLEYEQFF